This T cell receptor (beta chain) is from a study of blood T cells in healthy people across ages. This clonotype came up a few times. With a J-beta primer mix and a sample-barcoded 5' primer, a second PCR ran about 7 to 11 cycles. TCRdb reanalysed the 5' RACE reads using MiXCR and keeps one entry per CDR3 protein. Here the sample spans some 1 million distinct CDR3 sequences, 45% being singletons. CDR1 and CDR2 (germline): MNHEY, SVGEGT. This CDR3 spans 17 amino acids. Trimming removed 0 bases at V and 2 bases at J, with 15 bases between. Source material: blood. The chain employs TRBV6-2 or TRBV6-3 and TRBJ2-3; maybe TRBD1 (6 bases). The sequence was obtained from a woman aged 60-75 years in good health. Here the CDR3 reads CASSYSRGSYPTDTQYF. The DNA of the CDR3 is TGTGCCAGCAGTTACTCGAGGGGGTCCTACCCCACAGATACGCAGTATTTT.